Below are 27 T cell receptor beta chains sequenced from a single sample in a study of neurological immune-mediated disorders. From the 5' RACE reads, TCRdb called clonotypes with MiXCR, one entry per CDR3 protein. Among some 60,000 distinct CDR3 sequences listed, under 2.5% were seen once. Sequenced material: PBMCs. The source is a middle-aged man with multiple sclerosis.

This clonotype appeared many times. The CDR3 region has the DNA TGTGCCAGCAGTTATAACGGGGGACGGTACAATGAGCAGTTCTTC. Translating it yields CASSYNGGRYNEQFF. The chain combines TRBV6-5 with TRBJ2-1, with D perhaps matching TRBD2 (6 bases). The CDR3 length is 15 residues. The ends were cut back, 3 bases at V and 4 bases at J, with 13 bases in the middle. The germline V gene has CDR1 MNHEY and CDR2 SVGAGI.

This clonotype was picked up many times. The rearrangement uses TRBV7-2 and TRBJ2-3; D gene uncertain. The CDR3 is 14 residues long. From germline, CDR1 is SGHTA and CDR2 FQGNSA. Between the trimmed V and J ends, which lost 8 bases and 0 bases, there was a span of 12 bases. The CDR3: CASVTSPSTDTQYF. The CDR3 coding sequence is TGTGCCAGCGTAACTTCCCCTAGCACAGATACGCAGTATTTT.

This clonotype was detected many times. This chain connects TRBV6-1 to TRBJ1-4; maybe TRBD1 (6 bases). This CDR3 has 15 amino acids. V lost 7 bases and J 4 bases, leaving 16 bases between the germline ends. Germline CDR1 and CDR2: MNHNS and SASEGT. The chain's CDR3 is CASTEPGHHNEKLFF. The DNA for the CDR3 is TGTGCCAGCACCGAACCGGGACACCATAATGAAAAACTGTTTTTT.

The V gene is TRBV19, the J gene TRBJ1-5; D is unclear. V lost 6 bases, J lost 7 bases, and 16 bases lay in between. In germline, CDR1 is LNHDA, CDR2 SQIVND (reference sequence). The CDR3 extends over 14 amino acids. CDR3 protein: CASSLGKAWQPQHF. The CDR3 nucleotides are TGTGCCAGTAGCCTGGGGAAAGCGTGGCAGCCCCAGCATTTT.

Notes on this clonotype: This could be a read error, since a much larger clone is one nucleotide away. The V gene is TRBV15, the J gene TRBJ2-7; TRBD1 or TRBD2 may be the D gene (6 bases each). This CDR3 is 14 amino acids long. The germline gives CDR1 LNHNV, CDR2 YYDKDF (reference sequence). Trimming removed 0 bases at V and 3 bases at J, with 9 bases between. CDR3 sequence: CATSRDKGGYEQYF. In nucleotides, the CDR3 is TGTGCCACCAGCAGAGATAAGGGGGGCTACGAGCAGTACTTC.

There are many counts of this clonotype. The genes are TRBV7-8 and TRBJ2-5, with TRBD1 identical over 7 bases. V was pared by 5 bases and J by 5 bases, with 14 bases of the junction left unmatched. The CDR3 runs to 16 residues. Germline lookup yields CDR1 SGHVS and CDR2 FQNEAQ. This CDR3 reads CASSIRDSPEGETQYF. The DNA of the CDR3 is TGTGCCAGCAGCATCCGGGACAGTCCCGAGGGGGAGACCCAGTACTTC.

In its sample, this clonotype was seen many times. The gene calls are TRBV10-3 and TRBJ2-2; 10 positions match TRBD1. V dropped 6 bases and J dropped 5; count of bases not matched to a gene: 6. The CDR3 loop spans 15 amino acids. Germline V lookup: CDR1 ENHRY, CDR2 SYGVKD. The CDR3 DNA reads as TGTGCCATCAGCCTCGGACAGGGGGAAACCGGGGAGCTGTTTTTT. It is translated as CAISLGQGETGELFF.

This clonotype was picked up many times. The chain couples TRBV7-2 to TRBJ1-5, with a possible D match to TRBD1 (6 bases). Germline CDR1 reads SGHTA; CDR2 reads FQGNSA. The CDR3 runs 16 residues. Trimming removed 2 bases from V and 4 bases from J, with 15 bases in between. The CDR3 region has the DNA TGTGCCAGCAGCTTATCGGGGGCACTGACTAATCAGCCCCAGCATTTT. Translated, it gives CASSLSGALTNQPQHF.

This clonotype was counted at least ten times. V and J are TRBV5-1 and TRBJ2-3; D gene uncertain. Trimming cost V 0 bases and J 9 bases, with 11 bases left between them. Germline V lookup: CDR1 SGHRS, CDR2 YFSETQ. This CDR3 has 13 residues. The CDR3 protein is CASSLADGWTQYF. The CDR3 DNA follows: TGCGCCAGCAGCTTGGCGGACGGGTGGACGCAGTATTTT.

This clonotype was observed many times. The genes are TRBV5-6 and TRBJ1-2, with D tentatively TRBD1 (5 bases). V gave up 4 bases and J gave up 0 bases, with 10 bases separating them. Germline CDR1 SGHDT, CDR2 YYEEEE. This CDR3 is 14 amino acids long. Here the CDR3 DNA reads TGTGCCAGCAGCCCTCCGGGGGCTAACTATGGCTACACCTTC. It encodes CASSPPGANYGYTF.

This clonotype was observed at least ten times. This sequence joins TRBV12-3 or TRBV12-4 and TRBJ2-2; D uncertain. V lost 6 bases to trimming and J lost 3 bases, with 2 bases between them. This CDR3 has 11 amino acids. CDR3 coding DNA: TGTGCCAGCAGGTACACCGGGGAGCTGTTTTTT. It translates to CASRYTGELFF.

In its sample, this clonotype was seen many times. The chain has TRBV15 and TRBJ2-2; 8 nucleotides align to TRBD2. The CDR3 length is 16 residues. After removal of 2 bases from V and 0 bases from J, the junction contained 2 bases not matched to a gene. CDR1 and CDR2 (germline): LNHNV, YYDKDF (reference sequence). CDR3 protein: CATSRPGGANTGELFF. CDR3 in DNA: TGTGCCACCAGCAGACCCGGGGGGGCGAACACCGGGGAGCTGTTTTTT.

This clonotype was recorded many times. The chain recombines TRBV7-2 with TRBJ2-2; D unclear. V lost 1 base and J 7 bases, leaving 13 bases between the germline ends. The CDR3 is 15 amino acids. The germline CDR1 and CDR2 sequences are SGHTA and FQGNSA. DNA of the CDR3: TGTGCCAGCAGCTTAGGACATGTAGGGATCGGGGAGCTGTTTTTT. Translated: CASSLGHVGIGELFF.

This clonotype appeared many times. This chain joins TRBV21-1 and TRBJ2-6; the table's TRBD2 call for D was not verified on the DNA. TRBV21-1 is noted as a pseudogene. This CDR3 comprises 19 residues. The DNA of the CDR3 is TGTGCCAGCAGCAAGGGTGTACCGCGAGGGCACTCTGGGGCCAACGTCCTGACTTTC. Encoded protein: CASSKGVPRGHSGANVLTF.

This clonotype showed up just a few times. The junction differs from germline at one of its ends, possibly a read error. The CDR3 region has the DNA TGTGCGAGCAGCCAACCTTTGACTAGCGGCGCTACCGGGGAGCTGTTTTTT. This encodes CASSQPLTSGATGELFF. V usage is TRBV6-5 and J usage is TRBJ2-2; 9 nucleotides agree with TRBD2. Germline CDR1 and CDR2: MNHEY and SVGAGI. The CDR3 covers 17 residues.

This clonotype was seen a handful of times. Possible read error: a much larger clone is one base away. The CDR3 reads CASRPGYTSTDKQYF. As DNA, the CDR3 is TGTGCCAGCAGGCCCGGGTACACTTCCACAGATAAGCAGTATTTT. This chain uses TRBV5-8 with TRBJ2-3, with no clear D. CDR3 length: 15 amino acids. Germline values: CDR1 SGHTS, CDR2 YDEGEE.

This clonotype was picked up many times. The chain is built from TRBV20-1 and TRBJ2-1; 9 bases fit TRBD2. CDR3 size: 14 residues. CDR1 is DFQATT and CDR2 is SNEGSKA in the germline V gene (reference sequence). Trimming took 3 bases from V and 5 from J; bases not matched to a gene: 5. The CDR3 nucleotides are TGCAGTGCTAGCGCTAGCGGGGCCCACAATGAGCAGTTCTTC. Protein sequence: CSASASGAHNEQFF.

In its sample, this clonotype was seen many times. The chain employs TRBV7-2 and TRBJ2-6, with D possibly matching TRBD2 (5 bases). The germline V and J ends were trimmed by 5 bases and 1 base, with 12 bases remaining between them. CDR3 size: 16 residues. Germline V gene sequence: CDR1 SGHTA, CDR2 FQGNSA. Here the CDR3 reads CASSPRVASGANVLTF. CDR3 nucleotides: TGTGCCAGCAGCCCCCGGGTAGCGTCTGGGGCCAACGTCCTGACTTTC. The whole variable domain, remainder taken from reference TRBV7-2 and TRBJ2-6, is GAGVSQSPSNKVTEKGKDVELRCDPISGHTALYWYRQSLGQGLEFLIYFQGNSAPDKSGLPSDRFSAERTGGSVSTLTIQRTQQEDSAVYLCASSPRVASGANVLTFGAGSRLTVL.

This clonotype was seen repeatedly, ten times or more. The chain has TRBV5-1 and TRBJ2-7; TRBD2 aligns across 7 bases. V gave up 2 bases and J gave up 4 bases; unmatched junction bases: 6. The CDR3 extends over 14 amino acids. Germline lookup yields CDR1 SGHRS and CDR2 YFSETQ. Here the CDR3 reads CASSFSGRWYEQYF. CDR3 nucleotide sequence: TGCGCCAGCAGCTTTTCCGGGAGGTGGTACGAGCAGTACTTC.

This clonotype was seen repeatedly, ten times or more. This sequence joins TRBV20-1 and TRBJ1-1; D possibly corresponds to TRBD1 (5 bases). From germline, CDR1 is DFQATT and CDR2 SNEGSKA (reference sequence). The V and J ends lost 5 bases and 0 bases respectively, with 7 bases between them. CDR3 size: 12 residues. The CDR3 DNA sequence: TGCAGTGCTCGGGGGATGAACACTGAAGCTTTCTTT. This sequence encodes CSARGMNTEAFF.

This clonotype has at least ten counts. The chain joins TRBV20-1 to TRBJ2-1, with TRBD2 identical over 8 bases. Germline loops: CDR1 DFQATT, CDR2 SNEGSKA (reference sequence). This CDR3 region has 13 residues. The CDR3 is CRTIAGPYNEQFF. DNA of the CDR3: TGCAGGACAATAGCGGGGCCTTACAATGAGCAGTTCTTC.

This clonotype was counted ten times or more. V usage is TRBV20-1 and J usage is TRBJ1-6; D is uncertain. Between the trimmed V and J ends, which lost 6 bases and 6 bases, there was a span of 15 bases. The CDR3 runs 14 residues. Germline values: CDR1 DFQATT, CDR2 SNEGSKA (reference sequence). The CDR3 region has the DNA TGCAGTGCGTCGGGAGTTGTAGGTAATTCACCCCTCCACTTT. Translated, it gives CSASGVVGNSPLHF.

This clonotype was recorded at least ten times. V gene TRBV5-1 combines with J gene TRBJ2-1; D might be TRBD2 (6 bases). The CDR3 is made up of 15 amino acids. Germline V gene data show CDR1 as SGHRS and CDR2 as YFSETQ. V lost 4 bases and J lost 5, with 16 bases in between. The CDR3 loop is CASSLKSPGDNEQFF. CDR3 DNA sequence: TGCGCCAGCAGCCTCAAAAGTCCGGGGGACAATGAGCAGTTCTTC.

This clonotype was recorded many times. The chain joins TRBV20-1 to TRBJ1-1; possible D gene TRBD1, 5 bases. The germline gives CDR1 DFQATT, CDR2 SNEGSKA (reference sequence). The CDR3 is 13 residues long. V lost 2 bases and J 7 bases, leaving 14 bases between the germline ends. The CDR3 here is CSARSGAVGEAFF. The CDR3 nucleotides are TGCAGTGCTAGATCCGGGGCGGTGGGTGAAGCTTTCTTT.

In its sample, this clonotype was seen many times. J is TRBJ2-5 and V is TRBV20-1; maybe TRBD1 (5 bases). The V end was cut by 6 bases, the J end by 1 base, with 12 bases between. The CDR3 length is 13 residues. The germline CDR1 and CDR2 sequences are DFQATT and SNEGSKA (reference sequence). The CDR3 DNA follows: TGCAGTGCACCGGACATAAGCCAAGAGACCCAGTACTTC. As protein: CSAPDISQETQYF.

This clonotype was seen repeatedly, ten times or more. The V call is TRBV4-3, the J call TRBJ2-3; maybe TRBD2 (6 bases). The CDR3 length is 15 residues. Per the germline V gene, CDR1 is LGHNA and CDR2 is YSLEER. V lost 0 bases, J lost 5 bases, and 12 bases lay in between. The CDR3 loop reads CASSQDTAGLDTQYF. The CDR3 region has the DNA TGCGCCAGCAGCCAAGATACGGCGGGGTTAGATACGCAGTATTTT.

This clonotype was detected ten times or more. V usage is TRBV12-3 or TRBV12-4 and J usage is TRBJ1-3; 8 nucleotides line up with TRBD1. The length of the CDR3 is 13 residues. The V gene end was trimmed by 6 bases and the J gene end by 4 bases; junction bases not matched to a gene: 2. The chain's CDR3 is CASRWTGGNTIYF. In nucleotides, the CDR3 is TGTGCCAGCAGATGGACAGGGGGAAACACCATATATTTT.